These 14 T cell receptor beta chains share one sample of origin, sequenced in a study of blood T cell repertoires in COVID-19. Some clones are missing from TCRdb's copy, which holds only in-frame ones; the method was immunoSEQ multiplex PCR. The sample lists 360,000 or so clones; roughly 89% were seen once. Sequencing was done on a sample of peripheral blood. These receptors were obtained from a man aged 18 to 30 with active or convalescent COVID-19.

The chain uses TRBV28 and TRBJ1-4; D is possibly TRBD1 (6 bases). CDR1 and CDR2 from the germline V gene are MDHEN and SYDVKM. The CDR3 loop spans 15 amino acids. Trimming removed 8 bases from V and 6 bases from J, with 19 bases in between. The CDR3 DNA reads as TGTGCCAGCGCCGGGGGGCAGGGGCGCGATGAAAAACTGTTTTTT. This codes for CASAGGQGRDEKLFF.

J is TRBJ2-3 and V is TRBV7-2; 8 bases line up with TRBD2. The CDR3 loop spans 18 amino acids. Germline CDR1 and CDR2: SGHTA and FQGNSA. Trimming took 7 bases from V and 4 from J; bases not matched to a gene: 19. DNA of the CDR3: TGTGCCAGCACCCGGAGGAGACTTTCAGCGGGGGCCTCAGATACGCAGTATTTT. Amino acid sequence: CASTRRRLSAGASDTQYF.

Of note for this clone: Other DNA variants within this sample encode the same CDR3. The gene calls are TRBV18 and TRBJ2-5; D is ambiguous. The length of the CDR3 is 13 residues. The germline CDR1 and CDR2 sequences are KGHSH and LQKENI. V was cut by 2 bases and J by 3 bases, with 7 bases left in between. The CDR3 region is CASSPGLEETQYF. CDR3 in DNA: TGTGCCAGCTCACCAGGGCTGGAAGAGACCCAGTACTTC. Using reference TRBV18 and TRBJ2-5 for the parts outside the CDR3, the full variable domain is NAGVMQNPRHLVRRRGQEARLRCSPMKGHSHVYWYRQLPEEGLKFMVYLQKENIIDESGMPKERFSAEFPKEGPSILRIQQVVRGDSAAYFCASSPGLEETQYFGPGTRLLVL.

The chain recombines TRBV6-5 with TRBJ2-1; TRBD2 matches 7 bases. The CDR3 covers 14 residues. Per germline, CDR1 MNHEY and CDR2 SVGAGI. The V and J ends lost 11 bases and 3 bases, in that order; junction bases with no gene match: 10. CDR3 region: CAVPGGAVYNEQFF. The CDR3 DNA reads as TGTGCCGTCCCGGGGGGTGCCGTCTACAATGAGCAGTTCTTC.

DNA for the CDR3: TGTGCCAGCAGCTTAGCGAGCCTTACGAACACTGAAGCTTTCTTT. Translation gives CASSLASLTNTEAFF. The chain combines TRBV7-9 with TRBJ1-1; D is unresolved. The V end lost 0 bases, the J end lost 1 base, and 9 bases lay between the germline ends. Looked up from germline, CDR1 is SEHNR and CDR2 is FQNEAQ (reference sequence). This CDR3 region has 15 residues.

This clone was detected only once. V gene TRBV3-1 (or the pseudogene TRBV3-2) combines with J gene TRBJ1-2; D might be TRBD1 (5 bases). V lost 5 bases and J 6 bases, leaving 19 bases between the germline ends. The CDR3 is made up of 15 amino acids. Germline V gene lookup returns CDR1 LGHDT and CDR2 YNNKEL (reference sequence). In DNA, the CDR3 is TGTGCCAGCAGCACGACTTGGGGAGGGGACCATGGCTACACCTTC. Translation: CASSTTWGGDHGYTF.

The gene calls are TRBV9 and TRBJ2-7, with D hard to call. From germline, CDR1 is SGDLS and CDR2 YYNGEE. Deletions cut 3 bases from V and 3 bases from J, with 4 bases between. The CDR3 sequence is 11 residues long. The CDR3 nucleotides are TGTGCCAGCAGCGCAGACTACGAGCAGTACTTC. Protein product: CASSADYEQYF.

This rearrangement joins TRBV9 to TRBJ1-1, with D possibly matching TRBD1 (5 bases). Germline V gene lookup returns CDR1 SGDLS and CDR2 YYNGEE. V was clipped by 0 bases and J by 6 bases, with 15 bases between them. The CDR3 covers 15 residues. The CDR3 sequence: CASSVVWAGGAEAFF. CDR3 DNA sequence: TGTGCCAGCAGCGTAGTGTGGGCTGGGGGGGCTGAAGCTTTCTTT.

This clone was recorded a few times. V usage is TRBV9 and J usage is TRBJ2-1, with TRBD2 identical over 9 bases. The CDR3 covers 15 residues. V trimming: 3 bases; J trimming: 7 bases; junction bases outside the gene matches: 8. Germline CDR1 reads SGDLS; CDR2 reads YYNGEE. CDR3 protein: CASSEYGLAINEQFF. DNA of the CDR3: TGTGCCAGCAGCGAATATGGACTAGCGATTAATGAGCAGTTCTTC.

V gene TRBV3-1 (or the pseudogene TRBV3-2) combines with J gene TRBJ1-2; TRBD1 matches at 7 bases. The trim removed 2 bases at V and 8 bases at J, leaving 5 bases unmatched. Germline assignment: CDR1 LGHDT and CDR2 YNNKEL (reference sequence). The CDR3 spans 13 residues. CDR3 in DNA: TGTGCCAGCAGCCAAAGACAGGGCGGAGGCTACACCTTC. It encodes CASSQRQGGGYTF.

This clone showed up just once. The CDR3 protein is CASSPGQGAGELFF. Written as DNA, the CDR3 is TGTGCCAGCTCACCTGGACAGGGGGCCGGGGAGCTGTTTTTT. The rearrangement links TRBV18 to TRBJ2-2, with 10 nucleotides matching TRBD1. The CDR3 has 14 amino acids. V dropped 3 bases and J dropped 6; count of bases not matched to a gene: 1. Germline loops: CDR1 KGHSH, CDR2 LQKENI.

The rearrangement links TRBV7-8 to TRBJ2-1; 10 bases fit TRBD2. Germline-derived CDR1 and CDR2 are SGHVS and FQNEAQ. CDR3 length: 15 amino acids. V shed 6 bases and J 9 bases; nucleotides not matched to a gene: 11. The CDR3 region is CASRDGASGSREQFF. DNA for the CDR3: TGTGCCAGCAGGGACGGGGCTAGCGGGAGTCGTGAGCAGTTCTTC. The full variable domain, with the rest looked up from reference TRBV7-8 and TRBJ2-1, is GAGVSQSPRYKVAKRGQDVALRCDPISGHVSLFWYQQALGQGPEFLTYFQNEAQLDKSGLPSDRFFAERPEGSVSTLKIQRTQQEDSAVYLCASRDGASGSREQFFGPGTRLTVL.

V is TRBV4-2 and J is TRBJ2-7; D is perhaps TRBD2 (5 bases). Germline V CDR1 and CDR2: LGHNA, YNFKEQ. Trimming removed 0 bases from V and 0 bases from J, with 9 bases in between. This CDR3 comprises 15 residues. The CDR3 reads CASSQDRTASYEQYF. The DNA of the CDR3 is TGTGCCAGCAGCCAAGATAGGACTGCCTCCTACGAGCAGTACTTC.

Turning to this clone: One end of the junction fails to match germline, which may point to a read error. CDR3 sequence reads: CASSQGARVSGANVLTF. As DNA, the CDR3 is TGCGCCAGCAGCCAAGGGGCCCGCGTGTCTGGGGCCAACGTGCTGACTTTC. The chain has TRBV4-1 and TRBJ2-6; D may be TRBD1 (5 bases). In germline, CDR1 is MGHRA, CDR2 YSYEKL. CDR3 length equals 17 residues.